This T cell receptor (beta chain) comes out of a study of T cell repertoires in cytomegalovirus infection. Each CDR3 protein is one row after TCRdb ran MiXCR on the reads. The profile shows a few hundred thousand distinct CDR3 sequences, about 17% of them singletons. V was clipped by 2 bases and J by 5 bases, with 13 bases between them. Germline lookup yields CDR1 LGHDT and CDR2 YNNKEL (reference sequence). The CDR3 runs to 15 residues. About this clonotype itself: Its antigen is undetermined.

Study results and caveats: Clonotypes of TCR beta that were HLA-C-restricted and CMV-specific dominated the ex vivo response. CMV carriers with the relevant HLA were identified by cumulative public TCR beta family frequency.

The chain couples TRBV3-1 to TRBJ2-1; D may be TRBD1 or TRBD2 (5 bases each). The specimen sequenced was CD8+ T cells from PBMCs. This receptor was obtained from a human donor in good health (CMV status not recorded). Some clones in this sample may be carry-over from other donors' samples. The CDR3 protein is CASSQIWDEDNEQFF. Here the CDR3 DNA reads TGTGCCAGCAGCCAAATATGGGACGAAGACAATGAGCAGTTCTTC.